This T cell receptor (beta chain) was recorded in a study of blood T cell repertoires in COVID-19. Points on this clone: Different DNA sequences within this sample yield the same CDR3.

Self-reported history from a screening survey and questionnaire set each donor's cohort. The germline V gene encodes CDR1 LNHDA and CDR2 SQIVND (reference sequence). The CDR3 has 14 residues. Trimming left V 3 bases short and J 0 bases short, with 8 bases between. Original analysis: Estimates of nucleated cell counts were drawn from the amplification of reference gene primers. Method: immunoSEQ multiplex PCR; TCRdb's copy keeps in-frame clones and lacks some. The DNA was the basis for D and trimming; V, J and clone size are from that table. The sample contains about 190,000 clones, 65% to 85% of which appear only once.

The sequence was collected from a woman aged 25 to 39 who had recovered from COVID-19. What was sequenced was PBMCs or T cells enriched from blood (not recorded which). The chain links TRBV19 to TRBJ1-1, with D possibly TRBD1 on 6 matching bases. CDR3 residues: CASSMGGLNTEAFF. The DNA for the CDR3 is TGTGCCAGTAGTATGGGGGGGCTGAACACTGAAGCTTTCTTT.